This T cell receptor beta chain is drawn from a study of cytomegalovirus exposure and HLA in healthy donors (dated by TCRdb to about 2017). Describing the broader study: An earlier analysis of some 600 of the donors reported around 280 Gb of sequence data and 117 million unique TCR beta sequences obtained from approximately 180 million T cells. An early release covering about 600 HLA-typed donors comprised approximately 300 gigabases of sequencing data and 85 million or so unique TCR sequences. Among the roughly 380 genotyped donors, 75% to 90% belonged to the genetic ancestry cluster associated with self-reported Caucasian donors. The aim of the study was to test whether cataloging public T cell receptors could identify signatures of past pathogen exposure. Using immunosequencing, the study profiled T cell repertoires from 550 to 750 subjects and related those repertoires to cytomegalovirus serostatus. A separate validation cohort of roughly 120 different subjects was used in addition to the approximately 610-subject first cohort. The study combined high-throughput TCR immunosequencing, statistical association of individual TCRs with disease status, and machine learning to predict cytomegalovirus infection status. To study patterns of TCR occurrence, a later analysis re-analyzed previously published TCR beta repertoires from 666 donors and added high-resolution HLA genotyping. In the later analysis, no new phenotypic data were used to find candidate immune exposures; instead, reliance was placed on TCR beta sequences and their occurrence across donors. An earlier analysis of roughly 580 of the donors used high-throughput TCR beta sequencing to judge whether each TCR beta V gene segment behaved as functional or pseudogenic. Donor age, sex, ethnicity and CMV serostatus were compiled alongside the repertoire data. In a later genetic analysis, genome-wide SNP genotypes for about 65% of the roughly 670 donors were used, and that subset was treated as a discovery cohort. All discovery cohort repertoires had been generated using a single sequencing platform. HLA typing included class I and class II loci at four-digit resolution. The number of typed donors differed by locus: 629-630 for A, B, C, DRB1 and DQB1; some 540 for DQA1; approximately 600 for DPA1; and approximately 450 for DPB1. Five DR-DQ haplotypes were treated as single units for association and clustering because of strong linkage in the cohort. Across around 400 genotyped donors of the cohort, an average of approximately 240,000 unique TCR beta nucleotide sequences per donor were sequenced, and about a sixth of those sequences were non-productive. Study-wide conclusions, independent of this receptor: CMV serostatus was the only immune exposure information available for the cohort. In a later genetic analysis, fewer N-insertions in productive TCRs were reported among donors in an Asian-associated ancestry cluster than the 666-donor mean. A further reported finding was that TCR beta sequences accurately predicted the HLA-A and HLA-B alleles for most subjects in the first cohort. A cluster of highly shared sequence variants was judged likely to be a technical artifact of the sequencing pipeline. It was suggested by the authors that the approach could potentially be generalized to other disease states and immunological phenotypes. When HLA alleles, especially DR and DQ, strongly co-occurred, TCR associations were difficult to assign to individual alleles. A later analysis found that most CMV-associated TCR beta chains appeared HLA-restricted, with HLA associations seemingly driven largely by CMV exposure. In a later analysis, several top co-occurrence clusters were reported to appear linked to parvovirus B19, influenza, CMV and Epstein-Barr virus. Cytomegalovirus status was reported to be diagnosed by the classifier with high specificity and sensitivity in both the original and validation cohorts. In an earlier analysis of some 540 of the donors, most TCR beta V segments appeared in productive rearrangements about 87% or about 30% of the time, broadly matching IMGT annotations. A later genetic analysis associated a missense DCLRE1C variant with V-gene and J-gene trimming of TCR beta chains, and an independent cohort replicated the association. The study gave a list of roughly 150 TCR beta chains associated with cytomegalovirus. At a false discovery rate of 0.05, a later analysis linked 16,951 TCR beta sequences to specific HLA alleles. Presence/absence analyses assumed roughly uniform sequencing depth across donors, an assumption that may not hold. The cohort was sequenced for TCR beta chains only, and without alpha or paired-chain data the features that could be detected were limited. A later analysis found that HLA-associated TCR beta chains were more clonally expanded and had lower generation probabilities than equally common non-associated chains. The earlier analysis of 450 to 700 of the donors excluded some 16 rarely observed V segments, including chromosome 9 orphons, because counts were too low. A few of the identified cytomegalovirus-associated TCR beta chains were confirmed in vitro to be specific for cytomegalovirus antigens. Because some donors lacked HLA typing at each locus, the association tests relied only on the typed subset. While some public TCRs were present in many individuals, most TCR sequences turned up only very rarely across donors. Some IMGT-functional V segments, including TRBV6-2 and TRBV6-3, could not be told apart with the 87-base-pair reads, so those segments were excluded. Linkage disequilibrium might explain the correlated functional status among segregating V segments, but an unknown experimental factor could not be excluded. A later analysis found that TCR association rates varied across HLA loci, with DRB1 alleles showing the most associated TCRs and HLA-C alleles the fewest.

Notes on this clone: The specificity of this receptor is unknown.

The cohort consisted of more than 650 healthy bone marrow donors. At the time of sampling, all cohort members were nominally healthy, though unrecorded immune exposures were likely present. The donor was CMV seronegative and belonged to the group of over 350 seronegative cohort members. Every donor gave a peripheral blood sample, and the peripheral blood mononuclear cells from that sample were used for TCR beta sequencing. Genomic DNA extraction from the blood cell samples was performed with the Qiagen DNeasy Blood Extraction Kit. Receptors were amplified or captured by the immunoSEQ multiplex PCR assay. For the multiplex PCR, a mixture combining 60 forward primers for TCR Vbeta segments and 13 reverse primers for TCR Jbeta segments was used. The CDR3 region of rearranged TCR beta genes was amplified from genomic DNA by a multiplex PCR assay. On the Illumina HiSeq System, the amplified TCR beta libraries were sequenced as 87-base-pair reads. As for how the authors treated the data: In a later analysis, 80 million or so unique TCR beta chains were counted across the approximately 640 repertoires, and roughly 11 million of these chains were shared by at least two donors. To remove PCR and sequencing errors, raw reads were error-corrected and collapsed into unique sequences using a nearest-neighbor algorithm that merged closely related sequences. V, D and J gene segments were assigned by aligning CDR3 sequences to IMGT reference sequences. Each retained sequence needed at least a six-nucleotide match to both a V gene segment and a J gene segment. A rearrangement counted as productive if the CDR3 had no stop codons and remained in frame with V and J, and every other rearrangement counted as non-productive. CDR3 was defined according to IMGT convention as the region running from the second conserved V-encoded cysteine to the conserved J-encoded phenylalanine. In an earlier analysis of 500 to 650 of the donors, sequences lacking an unambiguous match to a single V gene segment were excluded. In an earlier analysis of approximately 590 of the donors, V segments were called functional above 56.7% productive rearrangements and were called segregating when the between-donor standard deviation exceeded 5%. A statistical classification framework was built for diagnosing cytomegalovirus status from the catalog of TCR beta chain sequences. In a later analysis, TCR nucleotide sequences were compared against IMGT/GENE-DB human TR gene sequences so that V and J genes could be assigned. Using the TCRdist pipeline, a later analysis assigned CDR3 sequences along with most-parsimonious VDJ recombination scenarios. In a later analysis, each TCR beta chain was defined by its CDR3 amino acid sequence together with its V-gene family, and reads without a unique V-gene family were excluded. To address suspected cross-contamination and a sequencing artifact, a later analysis removed approximately 590 highly shared, low-generation-probability nucleotide sequences. For each public chain, a later analysis derived a clonal expansion index from normalized ranks of inferred template counts within each repertoire. In a later analysis, generation probabilities were computed with a VDJ recombination model fitted to out-of-frame rearrangements, and the resulting probabilities were checked against IGoR. In a later analysis, TCR-TCR, TCR-HLA and TCR-CMV co-occurrence was scored with hypergeometric tests, and a repertoire-size bias correction was applied to TCR pairs. In a later analysis, false discovery rates were estimated by permuting HLA or CMV assignments 20 times. In a later analysis, co-occurring TCRs were grouped with DBSCAN, and TCRdist sequence similarity was added when clustering was performed within HLA-allele-positive subsets. Co-occurrence clustering excluded repertoires with fewer than 30,000 or more than 120,000 public chains, plus five with anomalous nucleotide sharing. Imported from immuneACCESS, the table was reduced by TCRdb to in-frame sequences with V and J called. These copies leave out some clones; in studies compared against another copy, an unresolved V gene accounts for under half, and the cause of the remainder is not known. That table is the source of V, J and clone size, and D and trimming were worked out from the DNA. This sample's table contains around 120,000 clones. The ten largest make up 0.5% to 0.7% of the sample.

Sequences SNHLY (CDR1) and FYNNEI (CDR2) are obtained from the germline V gene. The CDR3 starts with the cysteine, ends with the phenylalanine, and has 17 residues. CDR3 DNA is the only sequence kept; it has 51 bases, read in frame from the first base. V ends up 0 bases short and J 3 bases short, with an unmatched junction base count of 10. Sample: PBMCs. The sequence came from a man between 45 and 60 years old in good health and CMV-seronegative. This chain is built from TRBV2 and TRBJ1-2, and 7 bases in between align with TRBD1. Read as DNA, the sequence is TGTGCCAGCAGTGAAGCGCTTGGGTGGCAGGGGGACTATGGCTACACCTTC. This codes for CASSEALGWQGDYGYTF.